The sequence of this TCR beta chain was determined in a study of blood T cell repertoires in COVID-19. Overall study: The United States, Italy and Spain provided the acute and convalescent COVID-19 samples.

CDR1 is MNHEY, CDR2 SMNVEV, per germline (reference sequence). This CDR3 spans 15 amino acids. V was pared by 4 bases and J by 8 bases, with 7 bases of the junction left unmatched. TCRdb's table, derived via immunoSEQ multiplex PCR, lists solely in-frame clones and lacks some. The data contain approximately 100,000 clones, approximately 80% of them singletons. The TCR sequence derives from a man aged 65 to 79 with active or convalescent COVID-19. Specimen: peripheral blood. V and J are TRBV27 and TRBJ2-1; TRBD2 agrees at 11 bases. This CDR3 reads CASSYSGGAGHEQFF. CDR3 sequence (DNA): TGTGCCAGCAGTTATAGCGGGGGGGCTGGCCATGAGCAGTTCTTC.